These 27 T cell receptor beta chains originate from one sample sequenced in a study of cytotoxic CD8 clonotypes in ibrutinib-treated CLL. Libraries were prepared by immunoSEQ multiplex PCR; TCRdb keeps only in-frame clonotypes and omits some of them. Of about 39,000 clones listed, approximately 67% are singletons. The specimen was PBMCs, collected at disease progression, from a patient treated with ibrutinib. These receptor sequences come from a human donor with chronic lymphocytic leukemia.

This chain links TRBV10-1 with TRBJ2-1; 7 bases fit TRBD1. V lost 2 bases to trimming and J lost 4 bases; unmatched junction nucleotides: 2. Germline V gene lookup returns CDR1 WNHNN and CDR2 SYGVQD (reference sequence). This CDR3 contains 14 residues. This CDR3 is CASSEGRGYNEQFF. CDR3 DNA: TGCGCCAGCAGTGAGGGCAGGGGGTACAATGAGCAGTTCTTC.

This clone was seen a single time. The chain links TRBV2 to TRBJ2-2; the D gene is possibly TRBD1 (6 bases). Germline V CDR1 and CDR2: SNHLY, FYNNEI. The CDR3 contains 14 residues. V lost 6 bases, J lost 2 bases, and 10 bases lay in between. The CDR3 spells CASRADSNTGELFF. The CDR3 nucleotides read TGTGCCAGCAGGGCGGACAGCAACACCGGGGAGCTGTTTTTT.

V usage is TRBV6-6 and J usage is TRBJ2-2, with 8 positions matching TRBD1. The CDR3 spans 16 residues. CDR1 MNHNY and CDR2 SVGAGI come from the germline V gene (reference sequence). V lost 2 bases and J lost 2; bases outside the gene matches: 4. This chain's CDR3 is CASSYATGVNTGELFF. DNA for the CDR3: TGTGCCAGCAGTTACGCGACAGGGGTTAACACCGGGGAGCTGTTTTTT.

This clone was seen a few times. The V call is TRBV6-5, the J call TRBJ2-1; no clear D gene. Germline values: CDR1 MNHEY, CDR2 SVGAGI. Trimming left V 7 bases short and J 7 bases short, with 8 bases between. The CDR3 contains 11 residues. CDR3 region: CASTLLNEQFF. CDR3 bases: TGTGCCAGCACCCTCTTGAATGAGCAGTTCTTC.

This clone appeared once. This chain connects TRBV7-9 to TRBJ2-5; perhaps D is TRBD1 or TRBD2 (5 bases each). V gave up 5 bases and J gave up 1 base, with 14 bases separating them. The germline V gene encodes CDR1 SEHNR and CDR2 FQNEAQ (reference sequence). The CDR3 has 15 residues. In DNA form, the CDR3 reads TGTGCCAGCAGCGGACCCGGGGCCCTCCAAGAGACCCAGTACTTC. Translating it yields CASSGPGALQETQYF.

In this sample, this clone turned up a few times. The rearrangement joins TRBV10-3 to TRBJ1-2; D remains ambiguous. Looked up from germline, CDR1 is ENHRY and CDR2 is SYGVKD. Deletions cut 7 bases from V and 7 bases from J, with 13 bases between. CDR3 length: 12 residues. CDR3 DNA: TGTGCCATCATGGGCACTACGGCTGGCTACACCTTC. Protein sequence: CAIMGTTAGYTF.

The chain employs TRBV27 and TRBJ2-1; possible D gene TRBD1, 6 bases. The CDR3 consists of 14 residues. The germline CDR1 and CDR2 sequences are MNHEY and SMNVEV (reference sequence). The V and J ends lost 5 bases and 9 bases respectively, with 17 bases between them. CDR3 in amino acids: CASSKGVGASEQFF. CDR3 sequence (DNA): TGTGCCAGCAGTAAGGGGGTGGGGGCAAGTGAGCAGTTCTTC.

The CDR3: CASSVIPGVPNTEAFF. CDR3 DNA: TGTGCCAGCAGCGTAATACCAGGGGTCCCTAACACTGAAGCTTTCTTT. The J gene is TRBJ1-1, the V gene TRBV9, with a possible D match to TRBD1 (6 bases). With 1 base removed from V and 2 bases from J, the gap between germline ends came to 15 bases. The germline CDR1 and CDR2 sequences are SGDLS and YYNGEE. This CDR3 region has 16 residues.

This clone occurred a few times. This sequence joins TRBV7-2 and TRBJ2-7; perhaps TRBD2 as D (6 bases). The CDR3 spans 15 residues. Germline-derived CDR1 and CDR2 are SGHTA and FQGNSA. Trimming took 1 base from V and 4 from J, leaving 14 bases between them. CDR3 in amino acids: CASSLVVGSLYEQYF. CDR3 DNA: TGTGCCAGCAGCTTAGTGGTCGGGAGTCTGTACGAGCAGTACTTC.

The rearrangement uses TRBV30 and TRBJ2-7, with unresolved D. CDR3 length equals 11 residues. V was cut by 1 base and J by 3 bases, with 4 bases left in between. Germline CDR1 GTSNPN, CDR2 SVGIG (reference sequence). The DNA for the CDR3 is TGTGCCTGGAGTGATCTCTACGAGCAGTACTTC. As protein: CAWSDLYEQYF.

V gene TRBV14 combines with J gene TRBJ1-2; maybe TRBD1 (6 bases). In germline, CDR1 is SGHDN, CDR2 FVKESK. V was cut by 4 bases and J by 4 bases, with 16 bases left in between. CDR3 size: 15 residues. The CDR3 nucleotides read TGTGCCAGCAGCCCTGACATAATGGGGGCCTATGGCTACACCTTC. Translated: CASSPDIMGAYGYTF.

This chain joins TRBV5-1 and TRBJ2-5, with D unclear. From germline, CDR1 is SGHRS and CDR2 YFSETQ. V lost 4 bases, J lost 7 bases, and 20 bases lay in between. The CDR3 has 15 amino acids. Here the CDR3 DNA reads TGCGCCAGCAGCCCCACGTCGTACCCCCCCCGGACCCAGTACTTC. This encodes CASSPTSYPPRTQYF.

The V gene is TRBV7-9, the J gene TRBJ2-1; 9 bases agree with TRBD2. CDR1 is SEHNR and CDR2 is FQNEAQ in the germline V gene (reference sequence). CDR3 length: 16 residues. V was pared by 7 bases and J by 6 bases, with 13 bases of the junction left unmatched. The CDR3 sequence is CASKNRPGTSLNEQFF. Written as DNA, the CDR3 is TGTGCCAGCAAGAACCGCCCCGGGACTAGCCTCAATGAGCAGTTCTTC. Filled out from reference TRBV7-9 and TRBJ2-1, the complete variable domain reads DTGVSQNPRHKITKRGQNVTFRCDPISEHNRLYWYRQTLGQGPEFLTYFQNEAQLEKSRLLSDRFSAERPKGSFSTLEIQRTEQGDSAMYLCASKNRPGTSLNEQFFGPGTRLTVL.

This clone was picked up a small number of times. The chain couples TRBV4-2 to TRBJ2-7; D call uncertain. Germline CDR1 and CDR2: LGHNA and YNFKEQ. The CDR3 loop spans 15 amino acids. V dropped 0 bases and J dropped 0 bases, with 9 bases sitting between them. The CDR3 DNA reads TGTGCCAGCAGCCAAGAAGGACCGAGCTCCTACGAGCAGTACTTC. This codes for CASSQEGPSSYEQYF.

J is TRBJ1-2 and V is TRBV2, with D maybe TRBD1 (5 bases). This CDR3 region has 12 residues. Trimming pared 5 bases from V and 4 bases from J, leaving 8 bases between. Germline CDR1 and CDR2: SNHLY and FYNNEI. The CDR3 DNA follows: TGTGCCAGCAGTCAGGGACGCTATGGCTACACCTTC. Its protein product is CASSQGRYGYTF.

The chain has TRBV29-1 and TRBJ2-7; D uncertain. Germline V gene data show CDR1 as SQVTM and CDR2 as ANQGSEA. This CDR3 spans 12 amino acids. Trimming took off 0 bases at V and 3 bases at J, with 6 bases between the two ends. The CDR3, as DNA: TGCAGCGTTGAAGATCAAAGCTACGAGCAGTACTTC. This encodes CSVEDQSYEQYF.

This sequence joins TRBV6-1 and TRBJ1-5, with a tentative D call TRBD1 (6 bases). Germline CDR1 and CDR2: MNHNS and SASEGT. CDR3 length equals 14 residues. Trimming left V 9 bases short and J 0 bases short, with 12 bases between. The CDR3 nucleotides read TGTGCCAGTGGGGGGCTATATAGCAATCAGCCCCAGCATTTT. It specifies CASGGLYSNQPQHF.

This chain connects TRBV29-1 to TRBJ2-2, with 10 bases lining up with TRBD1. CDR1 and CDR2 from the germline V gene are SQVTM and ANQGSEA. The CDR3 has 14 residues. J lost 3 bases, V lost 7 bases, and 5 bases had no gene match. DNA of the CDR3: TGCAGCGGTTCCGGGACAGGGGACACCGGGGAGCTGTTTTTT. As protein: CSGSGTGDTGELFF.

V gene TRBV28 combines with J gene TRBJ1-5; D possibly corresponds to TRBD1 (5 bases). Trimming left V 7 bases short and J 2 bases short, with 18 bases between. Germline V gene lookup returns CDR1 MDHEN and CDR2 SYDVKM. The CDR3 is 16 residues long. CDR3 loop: CASTGGDGYRNQPQHF. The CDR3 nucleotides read TGTGCCAGCACCGGGGGGGACGGCTATCGCAATCAGCCCCAGCATTTT.

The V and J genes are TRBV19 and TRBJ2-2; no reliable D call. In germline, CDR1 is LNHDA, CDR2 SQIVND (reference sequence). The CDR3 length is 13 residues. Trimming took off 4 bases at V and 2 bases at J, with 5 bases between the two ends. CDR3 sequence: CASSNPNTGELFF. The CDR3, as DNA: TGTGCCAGTAGTAATCCTAACACCGGGGAGCTGTTTTTT.

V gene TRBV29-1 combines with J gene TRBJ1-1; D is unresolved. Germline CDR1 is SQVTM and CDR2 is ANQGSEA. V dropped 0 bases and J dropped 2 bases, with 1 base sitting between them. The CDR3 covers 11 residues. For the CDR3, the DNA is TGCAGCGTTGAAGACAACACTGAAGCTTTCTTT. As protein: CSVEDNTEAFF.

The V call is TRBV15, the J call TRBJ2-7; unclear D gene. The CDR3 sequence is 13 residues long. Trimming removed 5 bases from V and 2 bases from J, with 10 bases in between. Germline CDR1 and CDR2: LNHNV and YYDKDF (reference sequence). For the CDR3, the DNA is TGTGCCACCAGCGCTGCACTTGCCTACGAGCAGTACTTC. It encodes CATSAALAYEQYF.

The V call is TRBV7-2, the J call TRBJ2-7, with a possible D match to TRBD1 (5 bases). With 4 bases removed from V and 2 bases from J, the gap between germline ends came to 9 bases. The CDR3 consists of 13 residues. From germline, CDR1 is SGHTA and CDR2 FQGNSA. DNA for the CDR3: TGTGCCAGCAGCTCACAGGTTCCCTACGAGCAGTACTTC. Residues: CASSSQVPYEQYF.

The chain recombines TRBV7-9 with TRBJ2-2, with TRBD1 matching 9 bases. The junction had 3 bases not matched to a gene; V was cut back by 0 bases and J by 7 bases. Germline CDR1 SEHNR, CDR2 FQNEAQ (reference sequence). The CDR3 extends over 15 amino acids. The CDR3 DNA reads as TGTGCCAGCAGCTTAGCGCCGACAGGGGGCGGGGAGCTGTTTTTT. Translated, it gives CASSLAPTGGGELFF.

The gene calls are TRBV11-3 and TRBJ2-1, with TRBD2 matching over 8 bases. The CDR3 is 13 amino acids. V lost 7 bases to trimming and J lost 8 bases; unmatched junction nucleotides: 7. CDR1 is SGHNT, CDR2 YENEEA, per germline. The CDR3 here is CASNPRGGHEQFF. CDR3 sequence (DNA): TGTGCCAGCAACCCCCGGGGGGGCCATGAGCAGTTCTTC. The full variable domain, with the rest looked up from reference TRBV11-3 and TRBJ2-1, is EAGVVQSPRYKIIEKKQPVAFWCNPISGHNTLYWYLQNLGQGPELLIRYENEEAVDDSQLPKDRFSAERLKGVDSTLKIQPAELGDSAVYLCASNPRGGHEQFFGPGTRLTVL.

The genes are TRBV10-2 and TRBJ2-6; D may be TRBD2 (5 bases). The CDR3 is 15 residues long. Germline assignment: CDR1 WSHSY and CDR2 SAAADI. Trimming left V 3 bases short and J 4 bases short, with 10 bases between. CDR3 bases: TGCGCCAGCAGTGAATTGGGCGGGGGGGCCAACGTCCTGACTTTC. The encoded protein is CASSELGGGANVLTF.

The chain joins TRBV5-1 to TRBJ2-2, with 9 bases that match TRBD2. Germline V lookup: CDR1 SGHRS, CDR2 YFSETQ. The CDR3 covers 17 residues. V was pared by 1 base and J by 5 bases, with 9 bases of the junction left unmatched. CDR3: CASSLFISGRETGELFF. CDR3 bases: TGCGCCAGCAGCTTGTTTATTAGCGGGAGAGAGACCGGGGAGCTGTTTTTT.